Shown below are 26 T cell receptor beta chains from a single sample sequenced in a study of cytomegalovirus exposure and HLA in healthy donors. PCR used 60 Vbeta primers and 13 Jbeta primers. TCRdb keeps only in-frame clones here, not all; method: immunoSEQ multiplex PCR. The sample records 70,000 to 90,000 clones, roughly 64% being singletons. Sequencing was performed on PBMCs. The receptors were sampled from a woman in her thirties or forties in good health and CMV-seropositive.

CDR3 sequence: CASSFGTGGENEQFF. Written as DNA, the CDR3 is TGTGCCAGCAGCTTTGGAACGGGAGGGGAGAATGAGCAGTTCTTC. The genes are TRBV7-3 and TRBJ2-1, with TRBD2 matching over 8 bases. Trimming took 3 bases from V and 7 from J; bases not matched to a gene: 8. Germline V gene lookup returns CDR1 SGHTA and CDR2 FQGTGA. The CDR3 consists of 15 residues.

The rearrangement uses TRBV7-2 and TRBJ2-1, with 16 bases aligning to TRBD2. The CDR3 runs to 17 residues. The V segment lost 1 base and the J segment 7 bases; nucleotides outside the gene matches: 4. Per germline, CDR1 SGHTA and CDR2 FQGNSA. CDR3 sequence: CASSLVRGLAGGNEQFF. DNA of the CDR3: TGTGCCAGCAGCTTAGTTCGGGGACTAGCGGGAGGGAATGAGCAGTTCTTC. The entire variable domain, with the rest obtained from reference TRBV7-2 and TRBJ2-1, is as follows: GAGVSQSPSNKVTEKGKDVELRCDPISGHTALYWYRQSLGQGLEFLIYFQGNSAPDKSGLPSDRFSAERTGGSVSTLTIQRTQQEDSAVYLCASSLVRGLAGGNEQFFGPGTRLTVL.

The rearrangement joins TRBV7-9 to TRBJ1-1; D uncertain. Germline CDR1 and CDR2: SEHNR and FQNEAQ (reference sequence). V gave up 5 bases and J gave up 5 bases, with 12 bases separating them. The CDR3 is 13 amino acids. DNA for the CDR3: TGTGCCAGCAGCGGTCCCGGGATGACTGAAGCTTTCTTT. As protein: CASSGPGMTEAFF.

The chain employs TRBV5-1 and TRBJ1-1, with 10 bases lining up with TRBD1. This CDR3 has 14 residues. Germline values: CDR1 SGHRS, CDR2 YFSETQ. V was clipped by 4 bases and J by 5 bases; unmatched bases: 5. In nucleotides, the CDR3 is TGCGCCAGCAGCCAAGACAGGGGGCAAACTGAAGCTTTCTTT. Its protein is CASSQDRGQTEAFF.

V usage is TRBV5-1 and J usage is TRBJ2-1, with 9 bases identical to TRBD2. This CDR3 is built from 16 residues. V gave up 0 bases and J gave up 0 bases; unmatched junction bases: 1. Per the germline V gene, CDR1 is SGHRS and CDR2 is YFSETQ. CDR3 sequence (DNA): TGCGCCAGCAGCTTGGTAGCGGGAGCCTCCTACAATGAGCAGTTCTTC. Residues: CASSLVAGASYNEQFF.

As DNA, the CDR3 is TGTGCCAGCAGTTACTCTTCTAGTGCGTCCTACGAGCAGTACTTC. It specifies CASSYSSSASYEQYF. The chain uses TRBV6-5 and TRBJ2-7, with D unresolved. V was cut by 0 bases and J by 1 base, with 10 bases left in between. The CDR3 totals 15 residues. The germline CDR1 and CDR2 sequences are MNHEY and SVGAGI.

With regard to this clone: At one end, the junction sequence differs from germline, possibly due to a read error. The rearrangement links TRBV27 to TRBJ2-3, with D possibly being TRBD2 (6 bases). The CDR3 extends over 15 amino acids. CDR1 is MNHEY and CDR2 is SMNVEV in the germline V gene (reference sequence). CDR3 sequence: CASSLSITSKDTQYF. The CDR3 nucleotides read TGTGCCAGCAGTTTATCGATCACTAGCAAAGATACGCAGTATTTT.

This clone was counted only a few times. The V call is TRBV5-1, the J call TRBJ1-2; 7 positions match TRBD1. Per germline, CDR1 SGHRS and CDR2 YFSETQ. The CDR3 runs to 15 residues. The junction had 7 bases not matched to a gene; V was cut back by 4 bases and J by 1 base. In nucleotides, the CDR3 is TGCGCCAGCAGCACAGACAGGGAACTTAACTATGGCTACACCTTC. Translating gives CASSTDRELNYGYTF.

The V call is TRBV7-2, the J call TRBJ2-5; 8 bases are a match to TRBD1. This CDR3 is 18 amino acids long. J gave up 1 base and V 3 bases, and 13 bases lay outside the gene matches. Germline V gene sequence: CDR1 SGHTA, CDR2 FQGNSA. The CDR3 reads CASSLMGTGSGFQETQYF. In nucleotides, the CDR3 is TGTGCCAGCAGCTTGATGGGGACAGGAAGTGGGTTCCAAGAGACCCAGTACTTC.

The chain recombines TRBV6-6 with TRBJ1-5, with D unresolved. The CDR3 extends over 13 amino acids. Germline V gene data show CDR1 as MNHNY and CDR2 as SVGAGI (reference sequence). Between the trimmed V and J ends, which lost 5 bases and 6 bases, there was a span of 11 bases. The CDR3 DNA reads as TGTGCCAGCAGTCGAACGGGGTCTCAGCCCCAGCATTTT. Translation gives CASSRTGSQPQHF.

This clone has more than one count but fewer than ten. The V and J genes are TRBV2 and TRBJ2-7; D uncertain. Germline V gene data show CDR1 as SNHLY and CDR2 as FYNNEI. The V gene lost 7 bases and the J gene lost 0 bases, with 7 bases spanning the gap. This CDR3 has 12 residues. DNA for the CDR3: TGTGCCAGCAACTACGACTCCTACGAGCAGTACTTC. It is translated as CASNYDSYEQYF.

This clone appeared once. The CDR3 protein is CASSLSDRAQEQYF. The CDR3 coding sequence is TGCGCCAGCAGCTTGAGCGACAGGGCCCAAGAGCAGTACTTC. The chain is built from TRBV5-1 and TRBJ2-5; 7 bases fit TRBD1. Germline assignment: CDR1 SGHRS and CDR2 YFSETQ. The V gene end was trimmed by 1 base and the J gene end by 11 bases; junction bases not matched to a gene: 11. The CDR3 consists of 14 residues.

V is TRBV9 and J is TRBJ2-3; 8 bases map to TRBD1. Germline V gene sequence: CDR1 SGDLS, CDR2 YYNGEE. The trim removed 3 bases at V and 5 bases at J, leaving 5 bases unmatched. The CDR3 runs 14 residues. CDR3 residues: CASSGLQGEDTQYF. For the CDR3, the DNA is TGTGCCAGCAGCGGATTACAGGGGGAAGATACGCAGTATTTT.

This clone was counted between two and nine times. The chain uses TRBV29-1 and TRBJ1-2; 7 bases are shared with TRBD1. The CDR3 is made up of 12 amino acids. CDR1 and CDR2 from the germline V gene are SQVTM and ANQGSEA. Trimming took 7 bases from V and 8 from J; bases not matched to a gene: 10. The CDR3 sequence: CSEGIQGVGYTF. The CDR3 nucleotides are TGCAGCGAAGGAATCCAGGGGGTGGGCTACACCTTC.

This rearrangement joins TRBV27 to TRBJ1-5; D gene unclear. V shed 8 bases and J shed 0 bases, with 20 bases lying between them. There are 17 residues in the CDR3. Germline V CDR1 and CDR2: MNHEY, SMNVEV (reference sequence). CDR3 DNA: TGTGCCAGCGGTATAGTCGGGTCTCCGTATAGCAATCAGCCCCAGCATTTT. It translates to CASGIVGSPYSNQPQHF.

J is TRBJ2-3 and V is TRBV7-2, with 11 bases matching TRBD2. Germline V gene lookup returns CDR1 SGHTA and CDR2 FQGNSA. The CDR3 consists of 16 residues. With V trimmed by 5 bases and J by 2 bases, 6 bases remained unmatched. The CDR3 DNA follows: TGTGCCAGCAGCACTATAGCGGGAGGGTTCACAGATACGCAGTATTTT. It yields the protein CASSTIAGGFTDTQYF. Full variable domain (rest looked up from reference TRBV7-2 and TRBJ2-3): GAGVSQSPSNKVTEKGKDVELRCDPISGHTALYWYRQSLGQGLEFLIYFQGNSAPDKSGLPSDRFSAERTGGSVSTLTIQRTQQEDSAVYLCASSTIAGGFTDTQYFGPGTRLTVL.

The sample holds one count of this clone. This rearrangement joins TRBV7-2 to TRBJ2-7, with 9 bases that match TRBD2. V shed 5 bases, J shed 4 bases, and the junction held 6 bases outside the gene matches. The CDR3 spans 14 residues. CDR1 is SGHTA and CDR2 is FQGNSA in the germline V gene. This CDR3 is CASSLSGRSYEQYF. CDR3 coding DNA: TGTGCCAGCAGCCTGAGCGGGAGGTCATACGAGCAGTACTTC.

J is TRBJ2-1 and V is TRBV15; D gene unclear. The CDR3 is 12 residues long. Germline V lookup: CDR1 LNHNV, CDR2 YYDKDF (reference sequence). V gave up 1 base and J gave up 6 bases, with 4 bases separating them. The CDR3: CATSRVFNEQFF. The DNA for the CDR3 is TGTGCCACCAGCAGAGTCTTCAATGAGCAGTTCTTC.

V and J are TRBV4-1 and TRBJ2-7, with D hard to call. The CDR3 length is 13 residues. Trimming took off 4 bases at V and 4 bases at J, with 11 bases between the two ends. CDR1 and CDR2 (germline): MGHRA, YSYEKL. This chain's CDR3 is CASSPIGAYEQYF. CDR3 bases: TGCGCCAGCAGCCCCATCGGAGCTTACGAGCAGTACTTC.

As DNA, the CDR3 is TGTGCCAGCAGTGAAAGGACAGGGAACATTCAGTACTTC. Translating it yields CASSERTGNIQYF. The chain is built from TRBV27 and TRBJ2-4; TRBD1 matches at 8 bases. The CDR3 spans 13 residues. Germline assignment: CDR1 MNHEY and CDR2 SMNVEV (reference sequence). Trimming at V came to 5 bases and at J to 7 bases, leaving 4 bases not matched to a gene.

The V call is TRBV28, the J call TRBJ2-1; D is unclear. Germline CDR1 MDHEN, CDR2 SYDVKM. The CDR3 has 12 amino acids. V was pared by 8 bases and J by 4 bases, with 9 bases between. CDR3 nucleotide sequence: TGTGCCAGCGATACGGAGTACAATGAGCAGTTCTTC. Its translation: CASDTEYNEQFF.

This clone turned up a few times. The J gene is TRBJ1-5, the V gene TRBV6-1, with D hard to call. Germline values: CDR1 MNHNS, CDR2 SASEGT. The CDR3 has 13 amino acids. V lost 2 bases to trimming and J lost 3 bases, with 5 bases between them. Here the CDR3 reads CASSEFNNQPQHF. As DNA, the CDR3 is TGTGCCAGCAGTGAATTCAACAATCAGCCCCAGCATTTT.

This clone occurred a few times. CDR3: CASSLVAEEGYTF. CDR3 nucleotides: TGTGCCAGCAGCTTAGTCGCGGAAGAGGGCTACACCTTC. The chain is built from TRBV7-9 and TRBJ1-2; D remains ambiguous. This CDR3 has 13 amino acids. V was clipped by 1 base and J by 8 bases, with 11 bases between them. The germline gives CDR1 SEHNR, CDR2 FQNEAQ (reference sequence). The full variable domain, in which reference TRBV7-9 and TRBJ1-2 provide the parts outside the CDR3, is DTGVSQNPRHKITKRGQNVTFRCDPISEHNRLYWYRQTLGQGPEFLTYFQNEAQLEKSRLLSDRFSAERPKGSFSTLEIQRTEQGDSAMYLCASSLVAEEGYTFGSGTRLTVV.

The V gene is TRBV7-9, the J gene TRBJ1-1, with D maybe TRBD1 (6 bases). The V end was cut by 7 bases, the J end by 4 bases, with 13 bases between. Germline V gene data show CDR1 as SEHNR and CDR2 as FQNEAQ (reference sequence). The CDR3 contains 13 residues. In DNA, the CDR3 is TGTGCCAGCATCAGGGGAGGGGGCACTGAAGCTTTCTTT. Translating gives CASIRGGGTEAFF. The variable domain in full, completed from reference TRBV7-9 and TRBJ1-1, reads DTGVSQNPRHKITKRGQNVTFRCDPISEHNRLYWYRQTLGQGPEFLTYFQNEAQLEKSRLLSDRFSAERPKGSFSTLEIQRTEQGDSAMYLCASIRGGGTEAFFGQGTRLTVV.

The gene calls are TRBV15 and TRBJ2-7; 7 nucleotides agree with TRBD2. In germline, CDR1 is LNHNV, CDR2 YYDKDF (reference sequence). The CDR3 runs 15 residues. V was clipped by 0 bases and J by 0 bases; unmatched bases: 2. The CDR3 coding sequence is TGTGCCACCAGCAGAGATGGCGGGAGCTCCTACGAGCAGTACTTC. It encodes CATSRDGGSSYEQYF.

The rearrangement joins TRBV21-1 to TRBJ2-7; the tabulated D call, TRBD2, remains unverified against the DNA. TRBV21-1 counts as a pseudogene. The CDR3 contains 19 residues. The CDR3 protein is CASSKVRGLTSKRTYEQYF. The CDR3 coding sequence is TGTGCCAGCAGCAAAGTTCGGGGACTAACATCAAAGAGAACCTACGAGCAGTACTTC.